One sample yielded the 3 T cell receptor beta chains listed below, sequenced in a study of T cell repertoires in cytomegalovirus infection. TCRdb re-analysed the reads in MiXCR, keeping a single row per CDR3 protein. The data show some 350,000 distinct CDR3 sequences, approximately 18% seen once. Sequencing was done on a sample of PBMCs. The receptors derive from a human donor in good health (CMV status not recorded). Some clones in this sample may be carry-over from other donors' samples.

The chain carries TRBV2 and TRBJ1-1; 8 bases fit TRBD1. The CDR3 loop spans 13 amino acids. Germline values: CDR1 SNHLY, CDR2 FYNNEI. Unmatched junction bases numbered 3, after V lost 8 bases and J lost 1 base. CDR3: CASQDRGNTEAFF. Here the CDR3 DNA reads TGTGCCAGCCAAGACAGGGGGAACACTGAAGCTTTCTTT.

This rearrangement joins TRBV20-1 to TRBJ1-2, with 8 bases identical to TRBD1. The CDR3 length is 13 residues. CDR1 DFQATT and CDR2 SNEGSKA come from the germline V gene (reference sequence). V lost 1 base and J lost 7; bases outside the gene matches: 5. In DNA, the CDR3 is TGCAGTGCTAGAGCCCTGACAGGGGCTGGCTACACCTTC. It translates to CSARALTGAGYTF.

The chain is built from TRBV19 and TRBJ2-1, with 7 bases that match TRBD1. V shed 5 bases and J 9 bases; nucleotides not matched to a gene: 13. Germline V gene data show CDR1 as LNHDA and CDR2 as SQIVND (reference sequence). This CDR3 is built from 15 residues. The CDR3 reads CASSPGTALTGEQFF. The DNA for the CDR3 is TGTGCCAGTAGTCCAGGGACAGCCCTAACCGGTGAGCAGTTCTTC. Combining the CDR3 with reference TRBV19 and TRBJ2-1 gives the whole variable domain DGGITQSPKYLFRKEGQNVTLSCEQNLNHDAMYWYRQDPGQGLRLIYYSQIVNDFQKGDIAEGYSVSREKKESFPLTVTSAQKNPTAFYLCASSPGTALTGEQFFGPGTRLTVL.